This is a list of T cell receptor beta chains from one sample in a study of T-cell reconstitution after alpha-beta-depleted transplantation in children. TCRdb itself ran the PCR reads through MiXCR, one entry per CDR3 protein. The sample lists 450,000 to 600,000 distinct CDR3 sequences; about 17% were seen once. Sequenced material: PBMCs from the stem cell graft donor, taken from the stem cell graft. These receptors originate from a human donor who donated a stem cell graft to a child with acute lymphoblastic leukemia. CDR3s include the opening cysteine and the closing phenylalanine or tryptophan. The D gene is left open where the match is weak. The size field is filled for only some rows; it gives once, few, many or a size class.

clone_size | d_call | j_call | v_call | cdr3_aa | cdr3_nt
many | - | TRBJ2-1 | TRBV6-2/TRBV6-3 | CASSYVANNEQFF | TGTGCCAGCAGTTACGTGGCCAACAATGAGCAGTTCTTC
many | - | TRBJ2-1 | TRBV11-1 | CASSLALNRDNVYNEQFF | TGTGCCAGCAGCTTAGCTTTAAACCGGGACAACGTTTACAATGAGCAGTTCTTC
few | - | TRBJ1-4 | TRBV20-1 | CSASRGSTNEKLFF | TGCAGTGCTAGCAGGGGCTCAACTAATGAAAAACTGTTTTTT
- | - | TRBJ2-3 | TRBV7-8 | CASSLALSGDTQYF | TGTGCCAGCAGCTTAGCTCTGAGCGGAGATACGCAGTATTTT
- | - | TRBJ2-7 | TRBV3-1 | CASSQQGTLATYEQYF | TGTGCCAGCAGCCAGCAGGGGACCCTTGCCACCTACGAGCAGTACTTC
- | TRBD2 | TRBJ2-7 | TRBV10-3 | CAIRGGLAGEYEQYF | TGTGCCATCAGAGGAGGACTAGCGGGAGAGTACGAGCAGTACTTC
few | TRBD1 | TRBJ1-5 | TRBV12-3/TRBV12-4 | CASSRSRDSSQPQHF | TGTGCCAGCAGTCGGTCCCGGGACAGTTCCCAGCCCCAGCATTTT
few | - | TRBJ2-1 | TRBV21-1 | CASSKEGPAGNEQFF | TGTGCCAGCAGCAAAGAGGGCCCGGCCGGCAATGAGCAGTTCTTC
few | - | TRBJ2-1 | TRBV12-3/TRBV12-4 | CASSLGGSPEQFF | TGTGCCAGCAGTTTAGGAGGGAGCCCGGAGCAGTTCTTC
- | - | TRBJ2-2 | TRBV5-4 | CASSSWGAGELFF | TGTGCCAGCAGCTCCTGGGGGGCCGGGGAGCTGTTTTTT
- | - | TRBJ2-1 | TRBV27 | CASSLSAPPQFF | TGTGCCAGCAGTTTATCGGCCCCTCCCCAGTTCTTC
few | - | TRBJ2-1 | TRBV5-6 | CASSLSIGGSYNEQFF | TGTGCCAGCAGCTTGTCTATCGGGGGCTCCTACAATGAGCAGTTCTTC
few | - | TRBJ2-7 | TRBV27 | CASSLVSRQLLYEQYF | TGTGCCAGCAGTTTAGTCTCCCGACAGTTACTCTACGAGCAGTACTTC
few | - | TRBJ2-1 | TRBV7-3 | CASSSTGSTYNEQFF | TGTGCCAGCAGCTCGACGGGGAGCACCTACAATGAGCAGTTCTTC
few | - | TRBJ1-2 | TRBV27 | CASSPYKGNYGYTF | TGTGCCAGCAGCCCCTACAAAGGGAACTATGGCTACACCTTC
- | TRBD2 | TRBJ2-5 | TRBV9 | CASSDGLVETQYF | TGTGCCAGCAGCGACGGACTAGTCGAGACCCAGTACTTC
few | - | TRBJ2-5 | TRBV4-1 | CASSQDTGQKTQYF | TGCGCCAGCAGCCAAGATACGGGTCAAAAGACCCAGTACTTC
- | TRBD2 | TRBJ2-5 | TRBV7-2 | CASSLMGTRITQTQYF | TGTGCCAGCAGCTTGATGGGGACTAGAATCACTCAGACCCAGTACTTC
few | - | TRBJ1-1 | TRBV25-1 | CASSRAGATEAFF | TGTGCCAGCAGTCGAGCCGGGGCCACTGAAGCTTTCTTT
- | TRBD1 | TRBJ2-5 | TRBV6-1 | CASSAGTGGETQYF | TGTGCCAGCAGTGCGGGGACAGGGGGAGAGACCCAGTACTTC
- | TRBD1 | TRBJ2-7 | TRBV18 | CASSPFQDRGTEQYF | TGTGCCAGCTCACCATTTCAGGACAGGGGTACCGAGCAGTACTTC
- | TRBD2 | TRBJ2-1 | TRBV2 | CASSGFSGTSGGSYNEQFF | TGTGCCAGCAGTGGATTCTCCGGGACTAGCGGGGGGTCCTACAATGAGCAGTTCTTC